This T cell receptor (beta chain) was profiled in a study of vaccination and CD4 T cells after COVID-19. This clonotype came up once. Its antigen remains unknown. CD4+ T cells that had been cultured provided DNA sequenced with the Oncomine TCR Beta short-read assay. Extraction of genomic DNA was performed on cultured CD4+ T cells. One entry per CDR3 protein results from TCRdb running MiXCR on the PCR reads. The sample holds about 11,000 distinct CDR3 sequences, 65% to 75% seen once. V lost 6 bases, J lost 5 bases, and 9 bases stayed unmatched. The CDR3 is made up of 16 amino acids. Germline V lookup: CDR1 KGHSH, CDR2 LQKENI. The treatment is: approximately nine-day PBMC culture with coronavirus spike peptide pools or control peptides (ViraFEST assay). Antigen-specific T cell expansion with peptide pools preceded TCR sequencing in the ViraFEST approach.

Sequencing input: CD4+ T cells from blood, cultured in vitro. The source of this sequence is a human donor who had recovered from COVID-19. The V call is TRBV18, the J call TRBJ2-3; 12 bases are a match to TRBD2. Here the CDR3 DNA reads TGTGCCAGCTCGACTCTAGCGGGGGGGCCGGGAGATACGCAGTATTTT. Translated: CASSTLAGGPGDTQYF.